The rows below give T cell receptor beta chains drawn from one sample of a study of T cell responses to AZD1222 COVID-19 vaccine. Produced via immunoSEQ multiplex PCR; TCRdb's table is partial and in-frame only. This sample has about 110,000 clones, with approximately 90% found just once. This material consisted of peripheral blood, taken on day 0 of MenACWY control vaccination. These receptors all come from an adult in good health. CDR3s include the opening cysteine and the closing phenylalanine or tryptophan. The order of the fields is D gene, clone size, J gene, V gene, CDR3 protein, CDR3 DNA. The D gene is left open where the match is weak. Clone size is given for some rows only: seen once, a few or many times, or a class if the clone is expanded.

d_call: TRBD2; clone_size: NA; j_call: TRBJ2-1; v_call: TRBV30; cdr3_aa: CAWGPSGASSYNEQFF; cdr3_nt: TGTGCCTGGGGCCCTAGCGGGGCCAGCTCCTACAATGAGCAGTTCTTC
d_call: NA; clone_size: NA; j_call: TRBJ2-7; v_call: TRBV4-1; cdr3_aa: CASSQDRGFSYEQYF; cdr3_nt: TGCGCCAGCAGCCAAGACAGGGGTTTTTCCTACGAGCAGTACTTC
d_call: NA; clone_size: once; j_call: TRBJ2-5; v_call: TRBV30; cdr3_aa: CAWSVGGGPQETQYF; cdr3_nt: TGTGCCTGGAGTGTGGGCGGGGGCCCACAAGAGACCCAGTACTTC
d_call: NA; clone_size: NA; j_call: TRBJ1-2; v_call: TRBV28; cdr3_aa: CATYGPRVYGYTF; cdr3_nt: TGTGCCACTTATGGGCCAAGGGTCTATGGCTACACCTTC
d_call: TRBD1; clone_size: NA; j_call: TRBJ1-5; v_call: TRBV28; cdr3_aa: CASSPFRGAYSNQPQHF; cdr3_nt: TGTGCCAGCAGTCCATTCAGGGGGGCTTATAGCAATCAGCCCCAGCATTTT
d_call: NA; clone_size: NA; j_call: TRBJ1-5; v_call: TRBV7-8; cdr3_aa: CASSFWPRAQPQHF; cdr3_nt: NA
d_call: NA; clone_size: NA; j_call: TRBJ1-4; v_call: TRBV10-3; cdr3_aa: CAISESRGGDGEKLFF; cdr3_nt: TGTGCCATCAGTGAGTCTAGGGGAGGGGACGGTGAAAAACTGTTTTTT
d_call: NA; clone_size: once; j_call: TRBJ1-2; v_call: TRBV5-4; cdr3_aa: CASSQGGRFDSTYGYTF; cdr3_nt: TGTGCCAGCTCTCAAGGGGGGAGGTTTGATTCCACCTATGGCTACACCTTC
d_call: NA; clone_size: NA; j_call: TRBJ1-1; v_call: TRBV5-6; cdr3_aa: CASSWGPEAFF; cdr3_nt: TGTGCCAGCAGTTGGGGGCCGGAAGCTTTCTTT
d_call: TRBD1; clone_size: NA; j_call: TRBJ1-5; v_call: TRBV29-1; cdr3_aa: CSVRGQDDQPQHF; cdr3_nt: TGCAGCGTAAGGGGACAGGATGATCAGCCCCAGCATTTT
d_call: TRBD2; clone_size: NA; j_call: TRBJ2-3; v_call: TRBV27; cdr3_aa: CASRGTSGGGDTQYF; cdr3_nt: TGTGCCAGCAGGGGGACTAGCGGGGGTGGAGATACGCAGTATTTT
d_call: NA; clone_size: NA; j_call: TRBJ2-7; v_call: TRBV27; cdr3_aa: CASSLSQVLSYEQYF; cdr3_nt: TGTGCCAGCAGTTTATCCCAGGTTCTGTCCTACGAGCAGTACTTC
d_call: NA; clone_size: NA; j_call: TRBJ1-6; v_call: TRBV5-4; cdr3_aa: CASSLLGGLLNSPLHF; cdr3_nt: TGTGCCAGCAGCTTGCTGGGCGGGCTGCTTAATTCACCCCTCCACTTT
d_call: TRBD1; clone_size: NA; j_call: TRBJ2-7; v_call: TRBV4-3; cdr3_aa: CASSQDAGGYYEQYF; cdr3_nt: TGCGCCAGCAGCCAAGATGCAGGGGGATATTACGAGCAGTACTTC
d_call: TRBD1; clone_size: NA; j_call: TRBJ2-7; v_call: TRBV5-1; cdr3_aa: CASSWDRDHEQYF; cdr3_nt: TGCGCCAGCAGCTGGGACAGGGACCACGAGCAGTACTTC
d_call: TRBD2; clone_size: NA; j_call: TRBJ2-2; v_call: TRBV4-3; cdr3_aa: CASSQELAGETLANTGELFF; cdr3_nt: TGCGCCAGCAGCCAAGAATTAGCGGGGGAGACACTCGCGAACACCGGGGAGCTGTTTTTT
d_call: NA; clone_size: once; j_call: TRBJ1-1; v_call: TRBV6-5; cdr3_aa: CASSYDGTLNTEAFF; cdr3_nt: TGTGCCAGCAGTTACGATGGGACTTTGAACACTGAAGCTTTCTTT
d_call: TRBD2; clone_size: NA; j_call: TRBJ2-5; v_call: TRBV7-8; cdr3_aa: CASRWRGREETQYF; cdr3_nt: TGTGCCAGCAGGTGGCGGGGGAGAGAAGAGACCCAGTACTTC
d_call: NA; clone_size: NA; j_call: TRBJ2-7; v_call: TRBV10-2; cdr3_aa: CASSEGSYEQYF; cdr3_nt: TGCGCCAGCAGTGAGGGCAGCTACGAGCAGTACTTC
d_call: NA; clone_size: NA; j_call: TRBJ2-3; v_call: TRBV11-2; cdr3_aa: CASSLRGASSTDTQYF; cdr3_nt: TGTGCCAGCAGCTTAAGGGGGGCTAGTAGCACAGATACGCAGTATTTT
d_call: NA; clone_size: NA; j_call: TRBJ1-2; v_call: TRBV4-3; cdr3_aa: CASSQERNTNYGYTF; cdr3_nt: TGCGCCAGCAGCCAAGAGAGGAATACTAACTATGGCTACACCTTC
d_call: TRBD1; clone_size: once; j_call: TRBJ1-2; v_call: TRBV6-5; cdr3_aa: CASTRDRGDGYTF; cdr3_nt: TGTGCCAGCACCCGGGACAGGGGGGATGGCTACACCTTC
d_call: NA; clone_size: NA; j_call: TRBJ2-5; v_call: TRBV12-3/TRBV12-4; cdr3_aa: CASSPDQETQYF; cdr3_nt: TGTGCCAGCAGTCCCGACCAAGAGACCCAGTACTTC
d_call: TRBD1; clone_size: NA; j_call: TRBJ1-6; v_call: TRBV4-3; cdr3_aa: CASSQDGQAGGRNSPLHF; cdr3_nt: TGCGCCAGCAGCCAAGATGGGCAGGCAGGGGGACGCAATTCACCCCTCCACTTT
d_call: NA; clone_size: NA; j_call: TRBJ2-5; v_call: TRBV18; cdr3_aa: CASSPGRVEETQYF; cdr3_nt: TGTGCCAGCTCACCGGGCAGGGTCGAAGAGACCCAGTACTTC
d_call: NA; clone_size: NA; j_call: TRBJ2-1; v_call: TRBV9; cdr3_aa: CASSVGGNNEQFF; cdr3_nt: TGTGCCAGCAGCGTAGGCGGAAACAATGAGCAGTTCTTC
d_call: NA; clone_size: NA; j_call: TRBJ2-3; v_call: TRBV9; cdr3_aa: CASSVGGSTDTQYF; cdr3_nt: TGTGCCAGCAGCGTAGGGGGGTCCACAGATACGCAGTATTTT
d_call: NA; clone_size: NA; j_call: TRBJ2-1; v_call: TRBV27; cdr3_aa: CASSLSGEQFF; cdr3_nt: TGTGCCAGCAGTTTATCGGGGGAGCAGTTCTTC
d_call: NA; clone_size: NA; j_call: TRBJ1-5; v_call: TRBV7-6; cdr3_aa: CASSLGGYNQPQHF; cdr3_nt: TGTGCCAGCAGCTTAGGCGGGTACAATCAGCCCCAGCATTTT
d_call: NA; clone_size: NA; j_call: TRBJ1-1; v_call: TRBV11-2; cdr3_aa: CASSLGTADEAFF; cdr3_nt: TGTGCCAGCAGCCTAGGGACGGCAGATGAAGCTTTCTTT
d_call: TRBD1; clone_size: NA; j_call: TRBJ1-6; v_call: TRBV18; cdr3_aa: CASSRGGGVGSPLHF; cdr3_nt: TGTGCCAGCTCCCGGGGAGGGGGCGTCGGTTCACCCCTCCACTTT
d_call: NA; clone_size: once; j_call: TRBJ1-2; v_call: TRBV12-3/TRBV12-4; cdr3_aa: CASSLYGPHGYTF; cdr3_nt: TGTGCCAGCAGTCTCTACGGGCCTCATGGCTACACCTTC
d_call: TRBD1; clone_size: NA; j_call: TRBJ2-7; v_call: TRBV2; cdr3_aa: CASRPDRNSYEQYF; cdr3_nt: TGTGCCAGCAGACCGGACAGGAACTCCTACGAGCAGTACTTC
d_call: NA; clone_size: NA; j_call: TRBJ1-6; v_call: TRBV18; cdr3_aa: CASSPPGTGWGINSPLHF; cdr3_nt: TGTGCCAGCTCACCACCGGGAACAGGGTGGGGAATTAATTCACCCCTCCACTTT
d_call: NA; clone_size: NA; j_call: TRBJ1-1; v_call: TRBV6-5; cdr3_aa: CASSYAGSNTEAFF; cdr3_nt: TGTGCCAGCAGTTATGCCGGATCAAACACTGAAGCTTTCTTT
d_call: NA; clone_size: NA; j_call: TRBJ2-7; v_call: TRBV20-1; cdr3_aa: CSGGSSYEQYF; cdr3_nt: TGCAGTGGTGGCAGTTCCTACGAGCAGTACTTC
d_call: NA; clone_size: once; j_call: TRBJ1-5; v_call: TRBV7-2; cdr3_aa: CASSLTGDGNQPQHF; cdr3_nt: TGTGCCAGCAGCTTAACCGGAGATGGAAATCAGCCCCAGCATTTT
d_call: NA; clone_size: NA; j_call: TRBJ2-1; v_call: TRBV2; cdr3_aa: CASSEIQGGNEQFF; cdr3_nt: TGTGCCAGCAGTGAGATACAGGGTGGGAATGAGCAGTTCTTC
d_call: NA; clone_size: NA; j_call: TRBJ1-3; v_call: TRBV12-3/TRBV12-4; cdr3_aa: CASRSSGENTIYF; cdr3_nt: TGTGCCAGCAGAAGTAGTGGGGAGAACACCATATATTTT
d_call: TRBD1; clone_size: NA; j_call: TRBJ1-2; v_call: TRBV7-9; cdr3_aa: CASSLPRQGYYGYTF; cdr3_nt: TGTGCCAGCAGCTTACCAAGACAGGGGTACTATGGCTACACCTTC
d_call: TRBD1; clone_size: NA; j_call: TRBJ1-5; v_call: TRBV13; cdr3_aa: CASSLGGQGAVKNQPQHF; cdr3_nt: TGTGCCAGCAGCTTAGGGGGACAGGGGGCAGTGAAAAATCAGCCCCAGCATTTT
d_call: TRBD2; clone_size: NA; j_call: TRBJ2-7; v_call: TRBV29-1; cdr3_aa: CSVETSGETYEQYF; cdr3_nt: TGCAGCGTTGAGACTAGCGGGGAGACCTACGAGCAGTACTTC